In this sample, the clone carrying this T cell receptor (beta chain) turned up a few times. Its antigen is unknown. TCR beta libraries were made by quantitative 5'-RACE with molecular barcodes. TCRdb itself ran the 5' RACE reads through MiXCR, one entry per CDR3 protein. The table records about 320,000 distinct CDR3 sequences, roughly 10% of them present only once. The sample is drawn from a study of CD8 T cells in ankylosing spondylitis. Study-wide results and limits: A TCR beta motif of 7 to 9 highly homologous variants seemed to mark ankylosing spondylitis blood.

The sample comprised blood, either unsorted or a sorted T cell fraction (not recorded which). This clonotype was sampled from a female donor with ankylosing spondylitis or in good health (not recorded which).

The CDR3 loop reads CASNDGAYEQYF. The CDR3 DNA is TGTGCCAGCAACGACGGAGCCTACGAGCAGTACTTC. The V gene is TRBV6-1, the J gene TRBJ2-7; D call uncertain. Germline loops: CDR1 MNHNS, CDR2 SASEGT. Between the trimmed V and J ends, which lost 7 bases and 2 bases, there was a span of 9 bases. The CDR3 has 12 residues.